This passage covers 15 T cell receptor beta chains from one sample sequenced in a study of blood T cell repertoires in COVID-19. TCRdb's table, derived via immunoSEQ multiplex PCR, lists solely in-frame clones and lacks some. The data contain some 97,000 clones, approximately 90% of them singletons. The specimen was peripheral blood. All receptors come from a man aged 45-60 years with active COVID-19.

CDR3 DNA sequence: TGTGCCAGCAAGAGGGAGGGAGCTGGGGCCAACGTCCTGACTTTC. Encoded protein: CASKREGAGANVLTF. The rearrangement links TRBV27 to TRBJ2-6, with 7 bases lining up with TRBD2. This CDR3 is 15 amino acids long. Unmatched junction bases numbered 5, after V lost 7 bases and J lost 2 bases. Germline CDR1 is MNHEY and CDR2 is SMNVEV (reference sequence).

Only a few counts were recorded for this clone. The rearrangement uses TRBV4-2 and TRBJ2-7; D not certain. Germline V gene data show CDR1 as LGHNA and CDR2 as YNFKEQ. This CDR3 spans 12 amino acids. In nucleotides, the CDR3 is TGTGCTACCCTGTCCGAGTCCTACGAGCAGTACTTC. Translation: CATLSESYEQYF.

This CDR3 is CAISADRVTQPQHF. The DNA for the CDR3 is TGTGCCATCAGCGCGGACAGGGTGACCCAGCCCCAGCATTTT. The chain has TRBV10-3 and TRBJ1-5; TRBD1 aligns across 8 bases. Per the germline V gene, CDR1 is ENHRY and CDR2 is SYGVKD. Trimming removed 6 bases from V and 7 bases from J; junction bases left unmatched: 8. This CDR3 has 14 residues.

For the CDR3, the DNA is TGTGCCAGCAGCTTGGGTCAGGCAGCAGATACGCAGTATTTT. Its translation is CASSLGQAADTQYF. This chain joins TRBV5-5 and TRBJ2-3; unclear D gene. V was trimmed by 0 bases and J by 4 bases, leaving 9 bases between them. In germline, CDR1 is SGHKS, CDR2 YYEKEE (reference sequence). The CDR3 is made up of 14 amino acids. Combining the CDR3 with reference TRBV5-5 and TRBJ2-3 gives the whole variable domain DAGVTQSPTHLIKTRGQQVTLRCSPISGHKSVSWYQQVLGQGPQFIFQYYEKEERGRGNFPDRFSARQFPNYSSELNVNALLLGDSALYLCASSLGQAADTQYFGPGTRLTVL.

V and J are TRBV9 and TRBJ2-3, with 7 positions matching TRBD2. The trim removed 3 bases at V and 1 base at J, leaving 17 bases unmatched. This CDR3 region has 19 residues. Germline V gene lookup returns CDR1 SGDLS and CDR2 YYNGEE. The chain's CDR3 is CASSANPWGGQGGTDTQYF. Here the CDR3 DNA reads TGTGCCAGCAGCGCGAACCCATGGGGAGGGCAGGGTGGCACAGATACGCAGTATTTT.

The chain links TRBV4-1 to TRBJ2-3, with TRBD2 matching 7 bases. The V gene's germline CDR1 is MGHRA and CDR2 YSYEKL. The CDR3 runs to 20 residues. Unmatched junction bases numbered 19, after V lost 4 bases and J lost 0 bases. DNA of the CDR3: TGCGCCAGCAGCCGATATCTCGGTGTCCCCGGGGAGGGGAGCACAGATACGCAGTATTTT. Its protein is CASSRYLGVPGEGSTDTQYF.

The chain employs TRBV27 and TRBJ2-5, with D possibly TRBD1 on 5 matching bases. Germline lookup yields CDR1 MNHEY and CDR2 SMNVEV (reference sequence). The CDR3 contains 13 residues. The V and J ends lost 5 bases and 4 bases respectively, with 11 bases between them. The CDR3, as DNA: TGTGCCAGCAGTAGAATGGGGCTAGAGACCCAGTACTTC. This gives the protein CASSRMGLETQYF.

The V call is TRBV9, the J call TRBJ1-2, with TRBD1 as a possible D gene (5 bases). V was clipped by 0 bases and J by 8 bases, with 11 bases between them. Germline V gives CDR1 SGDLS, CDR2 YYNGEE. CDR3 length: 13 amino acids. The CDR3 reads CASSVVGGEGYTF. CDR3 DNA: TGTGCCAGCAGCGTAGTCGGGGGTGAGGGCTACACCTTC.

The rearrangement uses TRBV3-1 (or the pseudogene TRBV3-2) and TRBJ1-3; 7 nucleotides align to TRBD1. Germline lookup yields CDR1 LGHDT and CDR2 YNNKEL (reference sequence). The CDR3 loop spans 17 amino acids. Unmatched junction bases numbered 11, after V lost 1 base and J lost 5 bases. CDR3 region: CASSQGRKGAPRNTIYF. As DNA, the CDR3 is TGTGCCAGCAGCCAAGGGAGGAAGGGGGCACCTCGAAACACCATATATTTT.

This chain connects TRBV24-1 to TRBJ2-3, with a possible D match to TRBD1 (6 bases). CDR1 and CDR2 (germline): KGHDR, SFDVKD. CDR3 length: 15 residues. The V gene lost 2 bases and the J gene lost 4 bases, with 12 bases spanning the gap. The CDR3 bases are TGTGCCACCAGTGATTCAGGGGTAGGGGCAGATACGCAGTATTTT. Protein: CATSDSGVGADTQYF.

CDR3 protein: CASSEGSGGGEQYF. The CDR3, as DNA: TGCGCCAGCAGTGAAGGTAGCGGGGGAGGCGAGCAGTACTTC. This chain links TRBV10-2 with TRBJ2-7, with 9 bases identical to TRBD2. Trimming took 3 bases from V and 6 from J; bases not matched to a gene: 6. Looked up from germline, CDR1 is WSHSY and CDR2 is SAAADI. This CDR3 has 14 amino acids.

The gene calls are TRBV5-4 and TRBJ2-7; D may be TRBD1 (6 bases). The CDR3 is 14 amino acids. The V and J ends lost 4 bases and 7 bases respectively, with 18 bases between them. In germline, CDR1 is SGHNT, CDR2 YYREEE (reference sequence). CDR3 DNA: TGTGCCAGCAGCATACCAGACAGGTTGGGGGAGCAGTACTTC. Residues: CASSIPDRLGEQYF.

The V gene is TRBV7-9, the J gene TRBJ2-7; 8 nucleotides agree with TRBD2. This CDR3 is built from 14 residues. Germline lookup yields CDR1 SEHNR and CDR2 FQNEAQ (reference sequence). Trimming removed 5 bases from V and 6 bases from J; junction bases left unmatched: 9. CDR3 DNA sequence: TGTGCCAGCAGCCAAACGGGACTAGTCGCCGAGCAGTACGTC. Protein sequence: CASSQTGLVAEQYV.

This chain connects TRBV19 to TRBJ1-4; a possible D gene is TRBD1 (6 bases). The CDR3 extends over 15 amino acids. V was cut by 10 bases and J by 0 bases, with 15 bases left in between. Germline values: CDR1 LNHDA, CDR2 SQIVND (reference sequence). CDR3 sequence (DNA): TGTGCCACCCGGGGTGACAGGACAACTAATGAAAAACTGTTTTTT. It yields the protein CATRGDRTTNEKLFF.

The chain joins TRBV18 to TRBJ1-5, with D possibly TRBD1 on 6 matching bases. The CDR3 spans 19 residues. In germline, CDR1 is KGHSH, CDR2 LQKENI. The V gene lost 2 bases and the J gene lost 0 bases, with 20 bases spanning the gap. The CDR3 DNA reads as TGTGCCAGCTCACCAAATCCAGGGACACTCTATACTAGCAATCAGCCCCAGCATTTT. Translating gives CASSPNPGTLYTSNQPQHF.